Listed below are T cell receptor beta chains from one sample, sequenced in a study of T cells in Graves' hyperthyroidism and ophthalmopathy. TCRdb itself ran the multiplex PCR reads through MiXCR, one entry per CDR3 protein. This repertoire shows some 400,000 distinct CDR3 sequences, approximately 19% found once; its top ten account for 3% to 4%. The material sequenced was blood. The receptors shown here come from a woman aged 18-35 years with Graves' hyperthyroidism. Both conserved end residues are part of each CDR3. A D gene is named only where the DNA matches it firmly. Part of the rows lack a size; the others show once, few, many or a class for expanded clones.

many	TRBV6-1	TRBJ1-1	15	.	CASGRGGVQNTEAFF	TGTGCCAGCGGAAGGGGGGGGGTACAGAACACTGAAGCTTTCTTT
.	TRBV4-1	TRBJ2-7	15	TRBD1	CASSQGTGLLGEQYF	TGCGCCAGCAGCCAAGGGACAGGGTTGTTGGGCGAGCAGTACTTC
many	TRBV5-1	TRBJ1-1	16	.	CASSLEGPAENTEAFF	TGCGCCAGCAGCTTGGAAGGTCCGGCGGAGAACACTGAAGCTTTCTTT
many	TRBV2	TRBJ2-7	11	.	CATTGSYEQYF	TGTGCCACCACGGGGAGTTACGAGCAGTACTTC
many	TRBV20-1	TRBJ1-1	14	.	CSATAQELNTEAFF	TGCAGTGCTACAGCCCAAGAGTTGAACACTGAAGCTTTCTTT
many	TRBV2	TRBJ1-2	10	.	CGSQIYGYTF	TGTGGAAGCCAGATCTATGGCTACACCTTC
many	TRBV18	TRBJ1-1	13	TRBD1	CASSPGTASGAFF	TGTGCCAGCTCACCCGGGACAGCGAGCGGAGCTTTCTTT
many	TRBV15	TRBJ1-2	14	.	CATSRDRDHYGYTF	TGTGCCACCAGCAGAGACCGGGACCACTATGGCTACACCTTC
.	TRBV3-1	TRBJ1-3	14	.	CASSIRGSGNTIYF	TGTGCCAGCAGCATCAGGGGTTCTGGAAACACCATATATTTT
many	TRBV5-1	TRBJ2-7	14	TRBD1	CASSLYGQALEQYF	TGCGCCAGCAGCCTTTACGGACAGGCGTTGGAGCAGTACTTC
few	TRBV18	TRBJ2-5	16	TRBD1	CASSRGTGTYQETQYF	TGTGCCAGCTCCAGAGGGACAGGGACTTACCAAGAGACCCAGTACTTC
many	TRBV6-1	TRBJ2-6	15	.	CASSPQGTGANVLTF	TGTGCCAGCAGTCCCCAGGGTACTGGGGCCAACGTCCTGACTTTC
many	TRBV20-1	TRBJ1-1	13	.	CSAWAQANTEAFF	TGCAGTGCTTGGGCTCAAGCGAACACTGAAGCTTTCTTT
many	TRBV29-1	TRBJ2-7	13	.	CSVEDQGYGEQYF	TGCAGCGTTGAAGATCAAGGGTACGGCGAGCAGTACTTC
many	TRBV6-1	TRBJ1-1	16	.	CASRARFRRGNTEAFF	TGTGCCAGCAGGGCCCGGTTTCGTCGGGGGAACACTGAAGCTTTCTTT
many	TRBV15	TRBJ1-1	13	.	CATSIYRNTEAFF	TGTGCCACCAGCATCTACAGGAACACTGAAGCTTTCTTT
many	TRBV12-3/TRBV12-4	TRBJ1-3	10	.	CASRVNTIYF	TGTGCCAGCAGGGTAAACACCATATATTTT
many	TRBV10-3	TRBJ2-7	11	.	CAISGDYEQYF	TGTGCCATCAGTGGGGATTACGAGCAGTACTTC
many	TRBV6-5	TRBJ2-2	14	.	CASSYHYRSEELFF	TGTGCCAGCAGTTACCATTACCGGAGTGAGGAGCTGTTTTTT
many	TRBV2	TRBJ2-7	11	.	CASSEVSEQYF	TGTGCCAGCAGTGAGGTGTCCGAGCAGTACTTC
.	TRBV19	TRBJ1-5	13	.	CASSISLAGSQHF	TGTGCCAGTAGTATTTCTTTGGCAGGGAGCCAGCATTTT
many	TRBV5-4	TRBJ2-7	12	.	CASSLDAIEQYF	TGTGCCAGCAGCTTGGATGCAATCGAGCAGTACTTC
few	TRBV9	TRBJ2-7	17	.	CASSPQAHSAKENEQYF	TGTGCCAGCAGTCCCCAAGCCCATAGCGCGAAGGAAAACGAGCAGTACTTC
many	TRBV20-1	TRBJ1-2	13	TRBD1	CSAWDSGSYGYTF	TGCAGTGCCTGGGACAGCGGATCCTATGGCTACACCTTC